The entry that follows covers one TCR beta chain sequence. What this receptor recognizes is not known. This sample was included in a study of T cells expressing NK-cell markers (dated by TCRdb to 2018 to 2021). About the study as a whole: Eight donors provided sorted CD3+CD56+NKG2C+, CD3+CD56+NKG2C- and CD3+CD56-NKG2C+ T-cell subsets, whose TCR beta-chain repertoires were profiled. The eight sequenced donors were randomly selected healthy volunteers, three men and five women. Among the eight sequenced donors, seven were HCMV-seropositive and one was HCMV-seronegative. Illumina HiSeq 2000/2500, MiSeq or NextSeq was used to sequence libraries as 2 x 150 bp reads.

To determine HCMV serostatus, a commercial ELISA kit was used to detect HCMV-specific IgG in serum. Ficoll density gradient centrifugation was used to isolate peripheral blood mononuclear cells from blood. The paper's findings and limits, for the study overall: Whether the expanded NKG2C-expressing T cell clones were specific for HCMV antigens was left unclear. In several donors, the dominant CD3+CD56+NKG2C+ clonotypes were found to rank among the top 10 CD8+ clonotypes and to make up 1.0-7.0% of CD8+ T cells. Those dominant clonotypes were again the most abundant among CD3+CD56-NKG2C+ cells in four donors, at roughly 25-65%.

CDR1 is given as KGHDR and CDR2 as SFDVKD, both from the germline V gene. From cysteine to phenylalanine, the CDR3 is 13 amino acids long. No nucleotide data were recorded. The instrument was an Illumina HiSeq 2000. The TCR beta cDNA libraries were made using 5'RACE template switching, a step that added both a universal primer site and unique molecular identifiers. cDNA synthesis was primed from the TCR beta constant segment and was followed by two successive PCR amplification steps. As for the authors' bioinformatics: Reads were demultiplexed and grouped by UMI with MIGEC, and clonotypes were assembled and quantified with MiTCR. To remove erroneous sequences, TCR cDNA sequences were retained only when supported by two or more reads. Downstream repertoire analysis used the tcR package, and clonotypes were matched across fractions by CDR3 nucleotide sequence plus V segment. Antigen specificity was annotated against VDJdb with VDJmatch, allowing one amino acid substitution in CDR3. Each CDR3 protein sequence appears as one entry after TCRdb reprocessed the reads, and no DNA is included. The V and J calls follow TCRdb's processing rather than the paper's. This specimen's table enumerates about 140,000 distinct CDR3 sequences. The ten largest make up roughly 12% of the sample.

The receptor was derived from a man younger than 35 in good health. Donor details come from another sample of the same person, matched by shared clones. Sequenced material: blood T cells: a sorted CD56 or NKG2C T cell subset, CD4+ or CD8+ T cells, or bulk PBMC T cells (not recorded which). The chain joins TRBV24-1 to TRBJ1-5. Here the CDR3 is given as CATSDNFNQPQHF.